Described below is a single T cell receptor (beta chain) sequence and its context. The germline V gene has CDR1 LNHDA and CDR2 SQIVND (reference sequence). The CDR3 has 12 amino acids. V was cut by 4 bases and J by 4 bases, with 8 bases left in between. Data came from immunoSEQ multiplex PCR; TCRdb stores just in-frame clones and leaves some out. This table has more than 95,000 clones, around 94% appearing once. These data are taken from a study of cytomegalovirus exposure and HLA in healthy donors. The gene calls are TRBV19 and TRBJ2-7; D is possibly TRBD1 (5 bases). The origin of this receptor is a woman in her late teens or twenties in good health and CMV-seronegative. Material for sequencing was PBMCs. CDR3 residues: CASSTQGYEQYF. The CDR3 DNA is TGTGCCAGTAGTACCCAGGGTTACGAGCAGTACTTC.